These T cell receptor beta chains were read from a single sample in a study of blood T cells in healthy people across ages. TCRdb re-derived calls from the 5' RACE reads in MiXCR, one entry per CDR3 protein. The table includes about 1.6 million distinct CDR3 sequences, 30% to 35% detected once. The sequencing sample was made of blood. These receptors were obtained from a woman between 25 and 40 years old in good health. The CDR3 runs from the conserved cysteine through the conserved F or W. A D gene is named only where the DNA matches it firmly. For some rows the clone size is stated as once, few or many, or as a class when expanded; others skip it.

D	V	size	J	DNA	CDR3
.	TRBV4-2	few	TRBJ2-5	TGTGCCAGCAGCCAAGATAAGTACAATGAGCAGTACTTC	CASSQDKYNEQYF
TRBD1	TRBV27	few	TRBJ2-1	TGTGCCAGCAGTATTACAGGGGGCTCCTACAATGAGCAGTTCTTC	CASSITGGSYNEQFF
.	TRBV20-1	few	TRBJ1-2	TGCAGTGCTAGAGTTCCAAGGGGGAGGGACTGGAACTATGGCTACACCTTC	CSARVPRGRDWNYGYTF
TRBD2	TRBV29-1	many	TRBJ2-7	TGCAGCGCCAATCGCGGGGGCTCCTACGAGCAGTACTTC	CSANRGGSYEQYF
.	TRBV20-1	many	TRBJ1-5	TGCAGTGCGATCCGGGACTCAGGTTACCAGCCCCAGCATTTT	CSAIRDSGYQPQHF
.	TRBV20-1	many	TRBJ2-5	TGCAGCGTGCAGGGTCTCCAAGAGACCCAGTACTTC	CSVQGLQETQYF
.	TRBV9	few	TRBJ2-1	TGTGCCAGCAGCACCCACACTGGTGAGCAGTTCTTC	CASSTHTGEQFF
TRBD2	TRBV20-1	.	TRBJ2-5	TGCAGTGCTAGTCGGCTGGGCGGGAGAGGATCGGAGACCCAGTACTTC	CSASRLGGRGSETQYF
.	TRBV20-1	.	TRBJ2-7	TGCAGTGCTAGAGGAGGGCCCGTTTACGAGCAGTACTTC	CSARGGPVYEQYF
.	TRBV7-9	.	TRBJ1-1	TGTGCCAGCAGCGCCGCCGGGAGGGAGGGCATGAACACTGAAGCTTTCTTT	CASSAAGREGMNTEAFF
TRBD1	TRBV11-2	.	TRBJ1-6	TGTGCCAGCAGCTATACAGGGGGGCGCTTTTCACCCCTCCACTTT	CASSYTGGRFSPLHF
.	TRBV29-1	many	TRBJ2-1	TGCAGCGTCGACGGGCGATACAATGAGCAGTTCTTC	CSVDGRYNEQFF
TRBD2	TRBV4-2	many	TRBJ2-5	TGTGCCAGCAGCCAAGATGGGTCTAGCGGGAGGACCCAGTACTTC	CASSQDGSSGRTQYF
TRBD2	TRBV10-3	few	TRBJ2-2	TGTGCCATCAGTGACCTGACTAGCAGAAACACCGGGGAGCTGTTTTTT	CAISDLTSRNTGELFF
.	TRBV12-3/TRBV12-4	.	TRBJ2-2	TGTGCCACCTGTCCTTTCACCGGGGAGCTGTTTTTT	CATCPFTGELFF
.	TRBV27	.	TRBJ1-2	TGTGCCAGCAGTTTATCGATCGGGGCAGTCTATGGCTACACCTTC	CASSLSIGAVYGYTF
.	TRBV30	.	TRBJ2-5	TGTGCCGGGGACCGGGAGCAAGAGACCCAGTACTTC	CAGDREQETQYF